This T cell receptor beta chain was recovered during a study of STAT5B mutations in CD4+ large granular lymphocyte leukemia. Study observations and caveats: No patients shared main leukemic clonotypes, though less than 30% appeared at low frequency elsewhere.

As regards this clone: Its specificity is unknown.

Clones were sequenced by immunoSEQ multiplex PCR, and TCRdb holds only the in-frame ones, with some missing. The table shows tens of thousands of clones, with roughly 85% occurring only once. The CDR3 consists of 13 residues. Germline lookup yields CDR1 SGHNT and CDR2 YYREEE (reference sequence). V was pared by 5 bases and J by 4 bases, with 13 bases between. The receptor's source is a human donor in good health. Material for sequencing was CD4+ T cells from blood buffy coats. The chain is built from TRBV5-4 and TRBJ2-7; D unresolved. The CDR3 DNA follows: TGTGCCAGCAGAATGGGGAATGATTACGAGCAGTACTTC. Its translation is CASRMGNDYEQYF.